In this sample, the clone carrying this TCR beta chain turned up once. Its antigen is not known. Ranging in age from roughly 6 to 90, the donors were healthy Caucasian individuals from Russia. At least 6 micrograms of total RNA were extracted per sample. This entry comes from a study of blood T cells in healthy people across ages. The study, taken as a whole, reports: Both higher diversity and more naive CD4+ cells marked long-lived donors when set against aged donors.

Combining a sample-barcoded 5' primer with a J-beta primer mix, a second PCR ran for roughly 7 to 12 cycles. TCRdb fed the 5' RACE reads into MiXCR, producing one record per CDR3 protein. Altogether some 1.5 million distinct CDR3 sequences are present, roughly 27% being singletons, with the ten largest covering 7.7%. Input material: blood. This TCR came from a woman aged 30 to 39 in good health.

The chain's CDR3 is CASSLGTLAPTNTDTQYF. For the CDR3, the DNA is TGTGCCAGCAGCTTAGGTACCCTAGCTCCGACGAACACAGATACGCAGTATTTT. J is TRBJ2-3 and V is TRBV7-6, with D possibly TRBD2 on 5 matching bases. Trimming took 1 base from V and 2 from J, leaving 19 bases between them. The CDR3 spans 18 residues. Germline values: CDR1 SGHVS, CDR2 FNYEAQ.